The T cell receptor beta chain under discussion was sequenced for a study of CD8 T cells in Susac syndrome. Study-level background: Patients with Susac syndrome were therapy-naive, on corticosteroids, or on intravenous immunoglobulin alone at the time that blood was drawn.

Random-hexamer reverse transcription was applied to about 0.45 to 1 ug RNA. Amplification of TCR beta CDR3 spanned 54 Vbeta and 13 Jbeta via immunoSEQ multiplex PCR. Each CDR3 protein is one row after TCRdb ran MiXCR on the immunoSEQ multiplex PCR reads. This sample carries roughly 80,000 distinct CDR3 sequences, around 94% of them seen once, and the ten largest clones take about 0.48%. CD8+ and CD4+ T cells taken from blood had their TCR beta sequenced. As concerns this clonotype: Its antigen is not identified.

The germline CDR1 and CDR2 sequences are SGHVS and FNYEAQ. The V gene lost 5 bases and the J gene lost 0 bases, with 8 bases spanning the gap. This CDR3 is built from 14 residues. Study-level results: The peak of CD8+ clonal expansion in Susac was seen in TEMRA cells and active patients.

The sequenced sample was CD8+ T cells from PBMCs. The receptor's source is a human donor with Susac syndrome. The rearrangement links TRBV7-6 to TRBJ1-3; D is uncertain. CDR3 residues: CASSNPNSGNTIYF. The CDR3 DNA reads TGTGCCAGCAGCAACCCTAACTCTGGAAACACCATATATTTT. The whole variable domain, filled in from reference TRBV7-6 and TRBJ1-3, reads GAGVSQSPRYKVTKRGQDVALRCDPISGHVSLYWYRQALGQGPEFLTYFNYEAQQDKSGLPNDRFSAERPEGSISTLTIQRTEQRDSAMYRCASSNPNSGNTIYFGEGSWLTVV.